A single T cell receptor beta chain is shown here with its context. What it binds is not known. These data come from a study of cytomegalovirus exposure and HLA in healthy donors. Study-wide results and caveats: The classifier reportedly diagnosed cytomegalovirus status with high sensitivity and specificity.

This CDR3 is built from 15 residues. Germline V lookup: CDR1 SGHRS, CDR2 YFSETQ. Trimming cost V 7 bases and J 5 bases; bases outside gene matches: 10. PCR amplification relied on 60 Vbeta primers (plus 13 Jbeta primers). The assay was immunoSEQ multiplex PCR, and TCRdb's table has in-frame clones only and misses some. The repertoire holds 250,000 or so clones, with approximately 80% as singletons. V and J are TRBV5-1 and TRBJ2-1; the match to TRBD2 covers 9 bases. Sequencing used PBMCs. This receptor was taken from an older woman in good health and CMV-seropositive. The chain's CDR3 is CASQESASGNNEQFF. The CDR3, as DNA: TGCGCCAGCCAAGAATCGGCTAGCGGGAACAATGAGCAGTTCTTC.